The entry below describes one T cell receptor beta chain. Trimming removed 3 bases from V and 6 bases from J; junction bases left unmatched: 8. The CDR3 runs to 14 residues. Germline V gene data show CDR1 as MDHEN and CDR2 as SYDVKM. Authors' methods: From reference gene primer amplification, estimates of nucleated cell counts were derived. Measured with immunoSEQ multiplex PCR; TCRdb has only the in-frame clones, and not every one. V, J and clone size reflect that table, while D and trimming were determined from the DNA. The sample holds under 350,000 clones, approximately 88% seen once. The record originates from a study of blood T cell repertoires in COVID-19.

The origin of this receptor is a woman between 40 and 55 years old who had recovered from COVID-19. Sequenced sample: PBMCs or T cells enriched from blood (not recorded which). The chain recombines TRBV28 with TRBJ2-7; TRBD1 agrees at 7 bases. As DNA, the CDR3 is TGTGCCAGCAGTTTTGACAGGGTTCGGGGCGAGCAGTACTTC. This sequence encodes CASSFDRVRGEQYF.